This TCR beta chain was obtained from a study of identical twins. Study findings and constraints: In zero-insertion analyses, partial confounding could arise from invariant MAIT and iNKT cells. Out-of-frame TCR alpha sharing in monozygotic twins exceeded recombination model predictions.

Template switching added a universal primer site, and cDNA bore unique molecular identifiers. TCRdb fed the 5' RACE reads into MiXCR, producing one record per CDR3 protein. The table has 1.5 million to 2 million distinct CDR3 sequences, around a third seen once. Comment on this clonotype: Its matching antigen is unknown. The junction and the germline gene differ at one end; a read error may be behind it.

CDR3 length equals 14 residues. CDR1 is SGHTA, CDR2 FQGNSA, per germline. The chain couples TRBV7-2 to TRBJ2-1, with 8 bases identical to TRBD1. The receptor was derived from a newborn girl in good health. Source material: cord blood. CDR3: CASSSGGEYSEQFF. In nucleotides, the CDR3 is TGTGCCAGCAGCTCAGGGGGCGAATACAGTGAGCAGTTCTTC.